The present TCR beta chain was sequenced within a study of OX40 agonist ivuxolimab in advanced cancers. This CDR3 region has 14 residues. Germline V gives CDR1 MDHEN, CDR2 SYDVKM. The germline V and J ends were trimmed by 4 bases and 5 bases, with 14 bases remaining between them. Profiling relied on immunoSEQ multiplex PCR, and the TCRdb table lists in-frame clones only, not all of them. The table lists 25,000 to 40,000 clones, 65% to 85% of them singletons, with more than 15% in the top ten. Comments on this clone: Its antigen is unknown.

Findings of the study overall: Among patients with partial responses at 0.1-3.0 mg/kg, clonal expansion was among the lowest.

This rearrangement joins TRBV28 to TRBJ1-1; a possible D gene is TRBD1 (6 bases). Sequenced material: CD4+ or CD8+ T cells sorted from blood, taken in a trial of the OX40 agonist ivuxolimab. This clonotype originated in an adult with an advanced solid tumor such as melanoma, head and neck, liver or kidney cancer. CDR3 DNA: TGTGCCAGCAGTTGGAACAGGGTGGGGACTGAAGCTTTCTTT. Amino acid sequence: CASSWNRVGTEAFF. Full variable domain (rest looked up from reference TRBV28 and TRBJ1-1): DVKVTQSSRYLVKRTGEKVFLECVQDMDHENMFWYRQDPGLGLRLIYFSYDVKMKEKGDIPEGYSVSREKKERFSLILESASTNQTSMYLCASSWNRVGTEAFFGQGTRLTVV.